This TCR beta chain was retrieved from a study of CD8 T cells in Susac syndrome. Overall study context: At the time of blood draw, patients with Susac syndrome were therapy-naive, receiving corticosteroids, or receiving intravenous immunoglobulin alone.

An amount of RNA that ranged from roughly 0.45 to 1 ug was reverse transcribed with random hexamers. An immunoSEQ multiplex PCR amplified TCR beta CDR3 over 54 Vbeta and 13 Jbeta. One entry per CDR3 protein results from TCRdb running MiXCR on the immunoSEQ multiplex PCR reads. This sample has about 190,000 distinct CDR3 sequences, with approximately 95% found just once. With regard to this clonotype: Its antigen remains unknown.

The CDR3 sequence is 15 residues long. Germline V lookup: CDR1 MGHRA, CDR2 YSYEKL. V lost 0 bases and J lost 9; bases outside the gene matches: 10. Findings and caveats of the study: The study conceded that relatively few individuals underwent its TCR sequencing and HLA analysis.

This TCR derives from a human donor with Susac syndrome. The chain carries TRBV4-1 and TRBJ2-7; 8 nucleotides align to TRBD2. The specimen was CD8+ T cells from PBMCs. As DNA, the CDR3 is TGCGCCAGCAGCCAAGAAGGTTATGCGGGAGGTGCGCAGTACTTC. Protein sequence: CASSQEGYAGGAQYF.